This is a list of T cell receptor beta chains from one sample in a study of T cell changes during pregnancy in multiple sclerosis. Generated by immunoSEQ multiplex PCR, the TCRdb table keeps only in-frame clones and is missing some. The sample contains 45,000 to 70,000 clones, about 90% of which appear only once. The source was CD4+ T cells from peripheral blood mononuclear cells, collected after pregnancy. All receptors derive from a female donor with multiple sclerosis, enrolled in a pregnancy study. CDR3s include the opening cysteine and the closing phenylalanine or tryptophan. The D gene is left open where the match is weak. Only part of the rows carry a size: once, few, many, or a class if the clone is expanded.

d_call	clone_size	v_call	j_call	cdr3_aa	cdr3_nt
-	few	TRBV21-1	TRBJ2-7	CASSKVPEGYPYEQYF	TGTGCCAGCAGCAAAGTCCCGGAGGGGTATCCCTACGAGCAGTACTTC
TRBD1	-	TRBV11-2	TRBJ2-2	CASSGQTGSNTGELFF	TGTGCCAGCAGCGGACAGACAGGGTCGAACACCGGGGAGCTGTTTTTT
-	-	TRBV5-5	TRBJ1-5	CASSRGDQKPQHF	TGTGCCAGCAGCCGGGGGGATCAGAAGCCCCAGCATTTT
TRBD1	-	TRBV7-3	TRBJ2-3	CASSWTGTDTQYF	TGTGCCAGCAGCTGGACAGGGACAGATACGCAGTATTTT
TRBD1	-	TRBV30	TRBJ2-7	CAWETGYEQYF	TGTGCCTGGGAGACAGGGTACGAGCAGTACTTC
TRBD1	-	TRBV4-3	TRBJ2-1	CASSRTGDNEQFF	TGCGCCAGCAGCCGGACAGGGGACAATGAGCAGTTCTTC
-	-	TRBV23-1	TRBJ1-1	CACPPGNTEAFF	TGCGCCTGCCCGCCGGGGAACACTGAAGCTTTCTTT
TRBD1	-	TRBV7-9	TRBJ2-1	CASSLEDRGQFF	TGTGCCAGCAGCTTAGAAGACAGGGGGCAGTTCTTC
-	-	TRBV6-4	TRBJ2-2	CASSDQSGDRELFF	TGTGCCAGCAGTGACCAGTCAGGGGACCGGGAGCTGTTTTTT
-	-	TRBV7-2	TRBJ2-7	CASSLPPGTEQYF	TGTGCCAGCAGCTTACCTCCGGGTACCGAGCAGTACTTC
TRBD2	once	TRBV5-1	TRBJ2-5	CASRTSGDSETQYF	TGCGCCAGCAGGACTAGCGGGGACTCGGAGACCCAGTACTTC
TRBD1	-	TRBV19	TRBJ1-1	CASSTTGGTEAFF	TGTGCCAGTAGTACCACAGGGGGCACTGAAGCTTTCTTT
TRBD2	-	TRBV6-4	TRBJ2-1	CASSDGGGAVDEQFF	TGTGCCAGCAGTGATGGCGGGGGGGCCGTGGATGAGCAGTTCTTC
-	-	TRBV5-4	TRBJ1-6	CASTVGGATSPLHF	TGTGCCAGCACCGTGGGGGGGGCTACTTCACCCCTCCACTTT
-	-	TRBV18	TRBJ1-2	CASSPLDGGGYTF	TGTGCCAGCTCACCATTGGACGGGGGGGGCTACACCTTC
TRBD1	-	TRBV5-4	TRBJ1-2	CASSRTGVWGYTF	TGTGCCAGCAGCCGGACAGGGGTGTGGGGCTACACCTTC
-	-	TRBV6-1	TRBJ1-2	CASSEGLGGWDGYTF	TGTGCCAGCAGTGAAGGGCTCGGAGGGTGGGATGGCTACACCTTC
-	-	TRBV11-2	TRBJ2-3	CASSLGGLPSTDTQYF	TGTGCCAGCAGCTTGGGAGGACTCCCAAGCACAGATACGCAGTATTTT
TRBD1	once	TRBV7-2	TRBJ2-7	CASSGRTGAYEQYF	TGTGCCAGCAGCGGACGGACAGGGGCCTACGAGCAGTACTTC
TRBD1	-	TRBV10-3	TRBJ2-7	CAIRGTGGGKNEQYF	TGTGCCATCAGGGGAACAGGGGGCGGAAAAAACGAGCAGTACTTC
TRBD1	-	TRBV7-2	TRBJ2-2	CASSYGQGTGELFF	TGTGCCAGCAGCTATGGACAGGGTACCGGGGAGCTGTTTTTT
-	-	TRBV9	TRBJ2-5	CASSVSSGLAQTQYF	TGTGCCAGCAGCGTATCTTCGGGGTTGGCTCAGACCCAGTACTTC
TRBD1	few	TRBV7-2	TRBJ2-7	CASSRDRGPNYEQYF	TGTGCCAGCAGCCGGGACAGGGGACCCAACTACGAGCAGTACTTC
TRBD1	-	TRBV5-1	TRBJ1-4	CASSFGQGNEKLFF	TGCGCCAGCAGCTTTGGACAGGGGAATGAAAAACTGTTTTTT
TRBD2	-	TRBV7-7	TRBJ2-5	CASSLLAGGPGETQYF	TGTGCCAGCAGCTTACTAGCGGGGGGGCCGGGAGAGACCCAGTACTTC
TRBD1	-	TRBV7-9	TRBJ1-1	CASSPGTGGRAFF	TGTGCCAGCAGTCCCGGGACAGGGGGCAGAGCTTTCTTT
-	-	TRBV15	TRBJ1-2	CATSRDSRDISNYGYTF	TGTGCCACCAGCAGAGATTCCCGGGACATTTCTAACTATGGCTACACCTTC
-	-	TRBV21-1	TRBJ1-3	CASIYKNSSSGNTIYF	TGTGCCAGCATCTATAAAAATTCGAGCTCTGGAAACACCATATATTTT
-	-	TRBV11-1	TRBJ2-2	CASSLTWGVAGELFF	TGTGCCAGCAGCTTAACCTGGGGGGTGGCCGGGGAGCTGTTTTTT
-	-	TRBV7-2	TRBJ1-3	CASSPSSATGWNTIYF	TGTGCCAGCAGCCCTTCGTCGGCGACTGGGTGGAACACCATATATTTT
TRBD1	-	TRBV5-1	TRBJ1-1	CASSGGQSTEAFF	TGCGCCAGCAGCGGGGGACAGTCCACTGAAGCTTTCTTT
-	-	TRBV29-1	TRBJ2-5	CSVVRIGSGTQYF	TGCAGCGTTGTCAGGATAGGTTCAGGGACCCAGTACTTC
TRBD1	-	TRBV6-1	TRBJ1-2	CASSGRDRGNYGYTF	TGTGCCAGCAGTGGCCGGGACAGGGGCAACTATGGCTACACCTTC
-	-	TRBV7-9	TRBJ1-3	CASSSQVSGNTIYF	TGTGCCAGCAGCTCACAGGTCTCTGGAAACACCATATATTTT
-	-	TRBV18	TRBJ2-7	CASSPDNGYEQYF	TGTGCCAGCTCACCAGATAACGGCTACGAGCAGTACTTC
-	-	TRBV6-5	TRBJ2-5	CASSYSGQGREETQYF	TGTGCCAGCAGTTACTCAGGGCAGGGCCGGGAAGAGACCCAGTACTTC
TRBD1	-	TRBV9	TRBJ1-6	CASSVGIGQGADSPLHF	TGTGCCAGCAGCGTAGGAATCGGACAGGGGGCTGATTCACCCCTCCACTTT
TRBD2	once	TRBV7-8	TRBJ2-7	CASSAQSGGARGEQYF	TGTGCCAGCAGCGCGCAAAGCGGGGGGGCTCGGGGCGAGCAGTACTTC
TRBD2	-	TRBV19	TRBJ2-1	CANISGGKNEQFF	TGTGCCAACATTTCCGGGGGGAAAAATGAGCAGTTCTTC
TRBD2	-	TRBV11-3	TRBJ2-2	CASSLVLAGGNTGELFF	TGTGCCAGCAGCTTAGTGCTAGCGGGGGGGAACACCGGGGAGCTGTTTTTT
TRBD1	-	TRBV5-8	TRBJ2-3	CASSPGGQGADTQYF	TGTGCCAGCAGCCCGGGGGGACAGGGGGCAGATACGCAGTATTTT
-	-	TRBV12-1	TRBJ1-1	CASSHRGCEAFF	TGTGCCAGCAGCCACAGGGGATGTGAAGCTTTCTTT
TRBD2	-	TRBV7-2	TRBJ2-3	CASSFWGASGGVSDTQYF	TGTGCCAGCAGCTTCTGGGGGGCTAGCGGGGGTGTATCAGATACGCAGTATTTT
-	few	TRBV4-2	TRBJ1-6	CASSQDTRGGNNSPLHF	TGTGCCAGCAGCCAAGATACCCGGGGAGGGAATAATTCACCCCTCCACTTT
TRBD2	-	TRBV4-3	TRBJ2-3	CASSQDSGGGATDTQYF	TGCGCCAGCAGCCAAGATAGTGGCGGGGGGGCGACAGATACGCAGTATTTT
-	-	TRBV5-4	TRBJ2-7	CASSPVGGYEQYF	TGTGCCAGCAGCCCTGTAGGGGGCTACGAGCAGTACTTC
-	few	TRBV7-2	TRBJ2-5	CASSQRLTETQYF	TGTGCCAGCAGCCAAAGACTAACGGAGACCCAGTACTTC
-	-	TRBV19	TRBJ2-7	CASSISWTVYEQYF	TGTGCCAGTAGTATTTCGTGGACAGTCTACGAGCAGTACTTC
-	once	TRBV4-2	TRBJ2-7	CASSQERLYEQYF	TGTGCCAGCAGCCAAGAAAGACTTTACGAGCAGTACTTC
-	-	TRBV5-4	TRBJ1-6	CASSLAGLYNSPLHF	TGTGCCAGCAGCTTGGCAGGGTTATATAATTCACCCCTCCACTTT
-	-	TRBV7-6	TRBJ2-1	CASSQPDRNEQFF	TGTGCCAGCAGCCAACCGGACAGAAATGAGCAGTTCTTC
-	-	TRBV6-5	TRBJ1-1	CASSYSLGRGAFF	TGTGCCAGCAGTTACTCGCTGGGGCGCGGCGCTTTCTTT
TRBD1	-	TRBV7-2	TRBJ1-2	CASSLTGDYGYTF	TGTGCCAGCAGCTTAACAGGGGACTATGGCTACACCTTC